The 14 T cell receptor beta chains listed next were all sequenced from one sample in a study of blood T cell repertoires in COVID-19. Sequencing was performed with immunoSEQ multiplex PCR; in TCRdb, only in-frame clones are kept and a portion is missing. The table lists roughly 180,000 clones, around 83% of them singletons. The sequenced sample consisted of peripheral blood. These receptor sequences come from a woman aged 60-75 years with acute or convalescent COVID-19.

This chain links TRBV5-4 with TRBJ2-2, with 12 bases that match TRBD2. The CDR3 runs 16 residues. V was pared by 3 bases and J by 4 bases, with 4 bases of the junction left unmatched. The germline V gene encodes CDR1 SGHNT and CDR2 YYREEE (reference sequence). CDR3 bases: TGTGCCAGCAGCTCTCGACTAGCGGGAGTCACCGGGGAGCTGTTTTTT. This translates into CASSSRLAGVTGELFF.

The gene calls are TRBV5-6 and TRBJ2-3; 8 bases align to TRBD2. Germline V gene data show CDR1 as SGHDT and CDR2 as YYEEEE. The CDR3 has 15 residues. Unmatched junction bases numbered 8, after V lost 4 bases and J lost 4 bases. CDR3 amino acids: CASSEGGRSPDTQYF. The DNA for the CDR3 is TGTGCCAGCAGCGAGGGCGGGAGGAGCCCAGATACGCAGTATTTT.

The CDR3 reads CATSDPRGPSWGYTF. The DNA of the CDR3 is TGTGCCACCAGTGATCCCCGGGGTCCAAGCTGGGGCTACACCTTC. This chain connects TRBV24-1 to TRBJ1-2; D unclear. With 3 bases removed from V and 8 bases from J, the gap between germline ends came to 18 bases. The CDR3 loop spans 15 amino acids. The germline V gene encodes CDR1 KGHDR and CDR2 SFDVKD.

The chain joins TRBV19 to TRBJ1-5; 9 nucleotides match TRBD1. The V gene's germline CDR1 is LNHDA and CDR2 SQIVND (reference sequence). This CDR3 contains 15 residues. Trimming took 1 base from V and 7 from J; bases not matched to a gene: 5. CDR3 loop: CASSIARTGDQPQHF. The CDR3 DNA sequence: TGTGCCAGTAGTATAGCCCGGACAGGGGACCAGCCCCAGCATTTT. Combining the CDR3 with reference TRBV19 and TRBJ1-5 gives the whole variable domain DGGITQSPKYLFRKEGQNVTLSCEQNLNHDAMYWYRQDPGQGLRLIYYSQIVNDFQKGDIAEGYSVSREKKESFPLTVTSAQKNPTAFYLCASSIARTGDQPQHFGDGTRLSIL.

Points on this clone: At the DNA level, this CDR3 is encoded by other sequences in the same sample as well. This rearrangement joins TRBV19 to TRBJ1-5, with 11 positions matching TRBD1. With V trimmed by 8 bases and J by 7 bases, 4 bases remained unmatched. The CDR3 totals 13 residues. Germline V CDR1 and CDR2: LNHDA, SQIVND (reference sequence). CDR3 protein: CASGDRGGQPQHF. CDR3 coding DNA: TGTGCCAGTGGGGACAGGGGGGGGCAGCCCCAGCATTTT.

The V gene is TRBV18, the J gene TRBJ1-1; D possibly corresponds to TRBD1 (5 bases). Trimming cost V 6 bases and J 0 bases, with 14 bases left between them. In germline, CDR1 is KGHSH, CDR2 LQKENI. The CDR3 is 15 residues long. The CDR3 sequence: CASSPTDNLNTEAFF. The CDR3 DNA is TGTGCCAGCTCCCCGACAGATAATTTGAACACTGAAGCTTTCTTT.

This sequence joins TRBV28 and TRBJ2-6, with 10 bases that match TRBD1. V shed 5 bases and J 4 bases; nucleotides not matched to a gene: 5. The CDR3 totals 16 residues. Germline values: CDR1 MDHEN, CDR2 SYDVKM. CDR3 nucleotide sequence: TGTGCCAGCAGTCCCGGGACAGGGGCCGGGGCCAACGTCCTGACTTTC. It specifies CASSPGTGAGANVLTF.

This chain uses TRBV11-2 with TRBJ2-1; no definite D call. Germline V gene lookup returns CDR1 SGHAT and CDR2 FQNNGV. V lost 7 bases and J lost 7, with 5 bases in between. This CDR3 spans 10 amino acids. The CDR3 is CASIRNEQFF. DNA of the CDR3: TGTGCCAGCATCAGAAATGAGCAGTTCTTC.

The CDR3 region is CASSSVNTEAFF. CDR3 nucleotides: TGTGCCAGCAGCTCAGTAAACACTGAAGCTTTCTTT. V gene TRBV5-5 combines with J gene TRBJ1-1, with no clear D. This CDR3 region has 12 residues. The germline V gene has CDR1 SGHKS and CDR2 YYEKEE (reference sequence). V lost 3 bases, J lost 2 bases, and 5 bases lay in between.

J is TRBJ2-7 and V is TRBV28; D remains unclear. The CDR3 totals 14 residues. CDR1 is MDHEN, CDR2 SYDVKM, per germline. Deletions cut 4 bases from V and 2 bases from J, with 12 bases between. CDR3 residues: CASSSGSPPYEQYF. DNA of the CDR3: TGTGCCAGCAGTTCCGGGTCTCCTCCCTACGAGCAGTACTTC.

This rearrangement joins TRBV20-1 to TRBJ1-5, with a possible D match to TRBD1 (5 bases). The V gene lost 3 bases and the J gene lost 7 bases, with 13 bases spanning the gap. Germline values: CDR1 DFQATT, CDR2 SNEGSKA (reference sequence). This CDR3 is built from 13 residues. CDR3 protein: CSASRQGRQPQHF. DNA of the CDR3: TGCAGTGCTAGTCGGCAGGGTCGGCAGCCCCAGCATTTT.

The rearrangement links TRBV6-5 to TRBJ2-5, with a possible D match to TRBD1 (5 bases). Germline loops: CDR1 MNHEY, CDR2 SVGAGI. V was trimmed by 5 bases and J by 4 bases, leaving 17 bases between them. CDR3 length: 15 amino acids. The CDR3 DNA reads TGTGCCAGCAGTCTCCGGGCAGGGAAAACAGAGACCCAGTACTTC. Translating it yields CASSLRAGKTETQYF.

This chain uses TRBV6-4 with TRBJ1-2; 9 nucleotides agree with TRBD1. There are 13 residues in the CDR3. Trimming cost V 7 bases and J 2 bases; bases outside gene matches: 2. The germline gives CDR1 MRHNA, CDR2 SNTAGT. The CDR3 DNA is TGTGCCAGCAAAGGACAGGGGAACTATGGCTACACCTTC. Translated: CASKGQGNYGYTF.

The genes are TRBV6-5 and TRBJ2-7, with 9 bases identical to TRBD1. V shed 0 bases and J 6 bases; nucleotides not matched to a gene: 6. Germline V gives CDR1 MNHEY, CDR2 SVGAGI. CDR3 length equals 15 residues. CDR3 sequence reads: CASSYSLGQGREQYF. In DNA, the CDR3 is TGTGCCAGCAGTTACTCGTTGGGACAGGGTCGCGAGCAGTACTTC.